A selection of T cell receptor beta chains follows, all from one sample in a study of shared clonotypes between healthy human individuals. Clones were read by immunoSEQ multiplex PCR, and TCRdb kept only the in-frame ones, dropping some. This table holds 2 million to 2.5 million clones, about 94% found once. The sample was naive CD4+ T cells sorted from blood. The receptor source for this set is a young man in good health. CDR3s include the opening cysteine and the closing phenylalanine or tryptophan. Each record gives: clone size, CDR3 length, D gene, J gene, V gene, CDR3 protein, CDR3 DNA. D genes are given only for firm matches. Size values are once, few and many counts, or a class for expanded clones, and some rows have none.

abundance: NA; len: 14; d_gene: NA; j_gene: TRBJ2-7; v_gene: TRBV2; CDR3aa: CASSVGGASYEQYF; CDR3nt: TGTGCCAGCAGTGTAGGCGGGGCGAGCTACGAGCAGTACTTC
abundance: NA; len: 16; d_gene: TRBD1; j_gene: TRBJ1-6; v_gene: TRBV7-9; CDR3aa: CASSLLGTGDNSPLHF; CDR3nt: TGTGCCAGCAGCTTATTAGGGACAGGGGATAATTCACCCCTCCACTTT
abundance: NA; len: 13; d_gene: NA; j_gene: TRBJ2-1; v_gene: TRBV30; CDR3aa: CAWSDRVYNEQFF; CDR3nt: TGTGCCTGGAGTGACCGAGTCTACAATGAGCAGTTCTTC
abundance: NA; len: 15; d_gene: NA; j_gene: TRBJ1-1; v_gene: TRBV5-4; CDR3aa: CASSLPGTVNTEAFF; CDR3nt: TGTGCCAGCAGCTTGCCCGGGACGGTGAACACTGAAGCTTTCTTT
abundance: NA; len: 11; d_gene: NA; j_gene: TRBJ2-5; v_gene: TRBV7-2; CDR3aa: CASSSRETQYF; CDR3nt: TGTGCCAGCAGCTCGAGAGAGACCCAGTACTTC
abundance: NA; len: 12; d_gene: TRBD1; j_gene: TRBJ1-1; v_gene: TRBV6-1; CDR3aa: CASRATGGATRF; CDR3nt: TGTGCCAGCAGGGCTACAGGGGGAGCTACCCGATTT
abundance: NA; len: 19; d_gene: NA; j_gene: TRBJ2-1; v_gene: TRBV12-5; CDR3aa: CASGLVTGAQMSSYNEQFF; CDR3nt: TGTGCTAGTGGTTTAGTGACGGGGGCCCAAATGAGCTCCTACAATGAGCAGTTCTTC
abundance: NA; len: 13; d_gene: NA; j_gene: TRBJ1-2; v_gene: TRBV5-4; CDR3aa: CASSVDSNYGYTF; CDR3nt: TGTGCCAGCAGCGTGGACAGTAACTATGGCTACACCTTC
abundance: NA; len: 13; d_gene: TRBD1; j_gene: TRBJ1-2; v_gene: TRBV5-1; CDR3aa: CASSQDRGWGYTF; CDR3nt: TGCGCCAGCAGCCAGGACAGGGGATGGGGCTACACCTTC
abundance: NA; len: 12; d_gene: NA; j_gene: TRBJ1-1; v_gene: TRBV6-7; CDR3aa: CAGKHKDTEAFF; CDR3nt: TGTGCCGGTAAACACAAGGACACTGAAGCTTTCTTT
abundance: NA; len: 15; d_gene: NA; j_gene: TRBJ1-1; v_gene: TRBV19; CDR3aa: CASSDKALLNTEAFF; CDR3nt: TGTGCCAGTAGTGATAAGGCCCTCCTGAACACTGAAGCTTTCTTT
abundance: NA; len: 13; d_gene: TRBD2; j_gene: TRBJ2-7; v_gene: TRBV14; CDR3aa: CASSVSGSTGQYF; CDR3nt: TGTGCCAGCAGCGTTAGCGGGAGTACGGGGCAGTACTTC
abundance: NA; len: 18; d_gene: TRBD1; j_gene: TRBJ2-4; v_gene: TRBV5-6; CDR3aa: CASSFGQGNGPSKNIQYF; CDR3nt: TGTGCCAGCAGCTTCGGACAGGGGAACGGTCCGTCGAAAAACATTCAGTACTTC
abundance: NA; len: 14; d_gene: NA; j_gene: TRBJ1-4; v_gene: TRBV6-1; CDR3aa: CASSEGGNTEKLFF; CDR3nt: TGTGCCAGCAGTGAGGGGGGAAACACCGAAAAACTGTTTTTT
abundance: NA; len: 12; d_gene: NA; j_gene: TRBJ1-4; v_gene: TRBV10-3; CDR3aa: CAIGEPNEKLFF; CDR3nt: TGTGCCATAGGGGAGCCTAATGAAAAACTGTTTTTT
abundance: NA; len: 16; d_gene: TRBD1; j_gene: TRBJ1-5; v_gene: TRBV19; CDR3aa: CASSSTTGSGNQPQHF; CDR3nt: TGTGCCAGTAGTTCGACGACAGGGTCGGGCAATCAGCCCCAGCATTTT
abundance: NA; len: 15; d_gene: TRBD1; j_gene: TRBJ2-5; v_gene: TRBV5-1; CDR3aa: CASSLEGQGVETQYF; CDR3nt: TGCGCCAGCAGCTTGGAGGGACAGGGGGTCGAGACCCAGTACTTC
abundance: NA; len: 15; d_gene: NA; j_gene: TRBJ1-4; v_gene: TRBV18; CDR3aa: CASSPYGLLNEKLFF; CDR3nt: TGTGCCAGCTCACCATACGGTCTCCTTAATGAAAAACTGTTTTTT
abundance: NA; len: 15; d_gene: NA; j_gene: TRBJ2-6; v_gene: TRBV11-2; CDR3aa: CASSLSVSGANVLTF; CDR3nt: TGTGCCAGCAGCTTATCGGTTTCTGGGGCCAACGTCCTGACTTTC
abundance: NA; len: 15; d_gene: TRBD1; j_gene: TRBJ2-7; v_gene: TRBV5-8; CDR3aa: CASSSEDRSSYEQYF; CDR3nt: TGTGCCAGCAGCTCAGAGGACAGGAGCTCCTACGAGCAGTACTTC
abundance: NA; len: 12; d_gene: NA; j_gene: TRBJ2-7; v_gene: TRBV5-1; CDR3aa: CASSTTGNEQYF; CDR3nt: TGCGCCAGCAGCACGACAGGAAACGAGCAGTACTTC
abundance: NA; len: 14; d_gene: NA; j_gene: TRBJ2-7; v_gene: TRBV7-3; CDR3aa: CASSLNGNTQEQYF; CDR3nt: TGTGCCAGCAGCTTAAACGGAAATACGCAAGAGCAGTACTTC
abundance: NA; len: 14; d_gene: TRBD2; j_gene: TRBJ2-5; v_gene: TRBV18; CDR3aa: CASSRGTNEETQYF; CDR3nt: TGTGCCAGCTCACGAGGGACTAATGAAGAGACCCAGTACTTC
abundance: NA; len: 15; d_gene: NA; j_gene: TRBJ2-2; v_gene: TRBV11-2; CDR3aa: CASSTRQTFTGELFF; CDR3nt: TGTGCCAGCAGCACCCGACAGACCTTCACCGGGGAGCTGTTTTTT
abundance: NA; len: 14; d_gene: TRBD2; j_gene: TRBJ2-1; v_gene: TRBV25-1; CDR3aa: CASSVAGGLNEQFF; CDR3nt: TGTGCCAGCAGTGTAGCGGGGGGACTCAATGAGCAGTTCTTC
abundance: NA; len: 16; d_gene: NA; j_gene: TRBJ2-1; v_gene: TRBV19; CDR3aa: CASSIEGQRRYNEQFF; CDR3nt: TGTGCCAGTAGTATCGAGGGGCAGAGGAGGTACAATGAGCAGTTCTTC
abundance: NA; len: 14; d_gene: NA; j_gene: TRBJ1-1; v_gene: TRBV6-6; CDR3aa: CASSYSAEGGEAFF; CDR3nt: TGTGCCAGCAGTTACTCGGCCGAGGGGGGTGAAGCTTTCTTT
abundance: NA; len: 12; d_gene: NA; j_gene: TRBJ1-1; v_gene: TRBV25-1; CDR3aa: CASSVGVAEAFF; CDR3nt: TGTGCCAGCAGTGTAGGGGTAGCTGAAGCTTTCTTT
abundance: NA; len: 14; d_gene: TRBD1; j_gene: TRBJ2-1; v_gene: TRBV6-5; CDR3aa: CASSRGQGANEQFF; CDR3nt: TGTGCCAGCAGTAGAGGACAGGGAGCAAATGAGCAGTTCTTC
abundance: once; len: 14; d_gene: NA; j_gene: TRBJ2-2; v_gene: TRBV5-6; CDR3aa: CASSLELDTGELFF; CDR3nt: TGTGCCAGCAGCTTGGAGCTGGACACCGGGGAGCTGTTTTTT
abundance: NA; len: 16; d_gene: NA; j_gene: TRBJ2-7; v_gene: TRBV11-2; CDR3aa: CASSFGTRYTTYEQYF; CDR3nt: TGTGCCAGCAGCTTCGGAACACGGTATACTACCTACGAGCAGTACTTC
abundance: NA; len: 17; d_gene: TRBD2; j_gene: TRBJ2-1; v_gene: TRBV5-6; CDR3aa: CASSSLPGLDSRNEQFF; CDR3nt: TGTGCCAGCAGCAGCCTACCGGGACTAGATTCCCGTAATGAGCAGTTCTTC
abundance: NA; len: 15; d_gene: NA; j_gene: TRBJ2-1; v_gene: TRBV7-9; CDR3aa: CASSPRDNPYNEQFF; CDR3nt: TGTGCCAGCAGCCCCCGGGACAATCCCTACAATGAGCAGTTCTTC
abundance: NA; len: 14; d_gene: NA; j_gene: TRBJ2-2; v_gene: TRBV6-5; CDR3aa: CASSYAANTGELFF; CDR3nt: TGTGCCAGCAGTTACGCAGCGAACACCGGGGAGCTGTTTTTT
abundance: NA; len: 14; d_gene: TRBD1; j_gene: TRBJ2-7; v_gene: TRBV28; CDR3aa: CASSFPDRAREQYF; CDR3nt: TGTGCCAGCAGTTTCCCAGACAGGGCTCGGGAGCAGTACTTC
abundance: NA; len: 17; d_gene: TRBD1; j_gene: TRBJ2-3; v_gene: TRBV29-1; CDR3aa: CSVEDQRQGGSTDTQYF; CDR3nt: TGCAGCGTTGAAGATCAGAGACAGGGCGGAAGCACAGATACGCAGTATTTT
abundance: NA; len: 17; d_gene: TRBD2; j_gene: TRBJ2-1; v_gene: TRBV6-4; CDR3aa: CASSAQPGGTTDNEQFF; CDR3nt: TGTGCCAGCAGCGCCCAACCGGGGGGGACTACGGACAATGAGCAGTTCTTC
abundance: NA; len: 16; d_gene: NA; j_gene: TRBJ2-7; v_gene: TRBV18; CDR3aa: CASSPSGVSSSYEQYF; CDR3nt: TGTGCCAGCTCACCCTCCGGGGTCTCGAGCTCCTACGAGCAGTACTTC
abundance: NA; len: 13; d_gene: TRBD2; j_gene: TRBJ2-3; v_gene: TRBV30; CDR3aa: CGGSSGRTDTQYF; CDR3nt: TGCGGAGGGTCTAGCGGGAGAACAGATACGCAGTATTTT
abundance: NA; len: 14; d_gene: TRBD1; j_gene: TRBJ1-1; v_gene: TRBV6-6; CDR3aa: CASSYPGTDTEAFF; CDR3nt: TGTGCCAGCAGTTACCCCGGGACAGACACTGAAGCTTTCTTT
abundance: NA; len: 16; d_gene: TRBD1; j_gene: TRBJ2-7; v_gene: TRBV4-1; CDR3aa: CASSQWPGTATYEQYF; CDR3nt: TGCGCCAGCAGCCAATGGCCGGGGACAGCGACCTACGAGCAGTACTTC
abundance: NA; len: 14; d_gene: TRBD2; j_gene: TRBJ2-3; v_gene: TRBV9; CDR3aa: CASSVRGESDTQYF; CDR3nt: TGTGCCAGCAGCGTACGGGGGGAGTCAGATACGCAGTATTTT
abundance: NA; len: 14; d_gene: TRBD1; j_gene: TRBJ2-7; v_gene: TRBV5-4; CDR3aa: CASSLRDRAYEQYF; CDR3nt: TGTGCCAGCAGCCTCCGGGACAGGGCCTACGAGCAGTACTTC
abundance: NA; len: 14; d_gene: NA; j_gene: TRBJ2-5; v_gene: TRBV10-3; CDR3aa: CAISESTAGETQYF; CDR3nt: TGTGCCATCAGTGAGTCAACGGCGGGAGAGACCCAGTACTTC
abundance: NA; len: 15; d_gene: NA; j_gene: TRBJ2-3; v_gene: TRBV6-5; CDR3aa: CASSGDRRSTDTQYF; CDR3nt: TGTGCCAGCAGTGGGGATCGGCGATCCACAGATACGCAGTATTTT
abundance: NA; len: 15; d_gene: NA; j_gene: TRBJ1-1; v_gene: TRBV5-4; CDR3aa: CASSLAGASNTEAFF; CDR3nt: TGTGCCAGCAGCTTGGCTGGAGCATCGAACACTGAAGCTTTCTTT
abundance: NA; len: 14; d_gene: NA; j_gene: TRBJ2-7; v_gene: TRBV28; CDR3aa: CASSPFGAVREQYF; CDR3nt: TGTGCCAGCAGTCCATTTGGGGCCGTGAGGGAGCAGTACTTC
abundance: NA; len: 15; d_gene: NA; j_gene: TRBJ1-2; v_gene: TRBV28; CDR3aa: CASSSGGPNFNGYTF; CDR3nt: TGTGCCAGCAGTTCCGGAGGGCCCAATTTCAATGGCTACACCTTC